Listed below are T cell receptor beta chains from one sample, sequenced in a study of T cell responses to AZD1222 COVID-19 vaccine. Using immunoSEQ multiplex PCR, the repertoire was profiled, and TCRdb retains in-frame clones only, with some absent. The profile shows some 200,000 clones, around 90% of them singletons. This sample comprised peripheral blood, obtained 28 days after the second dose of the MenACWY control vaccine. These receptor sequences come from an adult who received the MenACWY meningococcal vaccine as a control. CDR3s include the opening cysteine and the closing phenylalanine or tryptophan. Fields, in order: D gene, V gene, clone size, J gene, CDR3 length, CDR3 DNA, CDR3 protein. A D gene is named only where the DNA matches it firmly. The size entry is marked missing in some rows and otherwise reads once, few, many or a size class.

-	TRBV6-2/TRBV6-3	-	TRBJ2-7	14	TGTGCCAGCAGTACGCCGGGACAAAAGTACGAGCAGTACTTC	CASSTPGQKYEQYF
-	TRBV2	once	TRBJ1-3	15	TGTGCCAGCAGCCTGGGACGGTCCTCTGGAAACACCATATATTTT	CASSLGRSSGNTIYF
-	TRBV29-1	-	TRBJ1-1	13	TGCAGCGTTGGGGCAGGGTGGGCCACTGAAGCTTTCTTT	CSVGAGWATEAFF
-	TRBV29-1	-	TRBJ1-1	13	TGCAGCGCCCGGACTCTAGTGAACACTGAAGCTTTCTTT	CSARTLVNTEAFF
TRBD1	TRBV9	-	TRBJ1-3	18	TGTGCCAGCAGCACAGCCTCACCACAGGGGAAGTCGGGAAACACCATATATTTT	CASSTASPQGKSGNTIYF
-	TRBV27	once	TRBJ2-7	15	TGTGCCAGCAGTAGATCCGGGACTGACACCTACGAGCAGTACTTC	CASSRSGTDTYEQYF
-	TRBV4-3	-	TRBJ1-1	17	TGCGCCAGCAGCCAAGATCTATTGAGCATGAGTCATCGTGGGGCTTTCTTT	CASSQDLLSMSHRGAFF
-	TRBV27	-	TRBJ1-2	13	TGTGCCAGCAGCCCCATAGGAAGGGACGGCTACACCTTC	CASSPIGRDGYTF
TRBD1	TRBV11-3	-	TRBJ2-1	15	TGTGCCAGCAGCTCCCGGGACAGGGGGGACAATGAGCAGTTCTTC	CASSSRDRGDNEQFF
-	TRBV10-3	-	TRBJ1-1	17	TGTGCCATCAAGGACAGAGACTCCCCTTCACCGAACACTGAAGCTTTCTTT	CAIKDRDSPSPNTEAFF
-	TRBV11-3	-	TRBJ2-3	16	TGTGCCAGCAGCTTTTACCGGTCAGACAACACAGATACGCAGTATTTT	CASSFYRSDNTDTQYF
-	TRBV6-2/TRBV6-3	-	TRBJ1-1	13	TGTGCCAGCAGTTCCCTAGGGGGGACTGAAGCTTTCTTT	CASSSLGGTEAFF
-	TRBV5-1	-	TRBJ2-2	14	TGCGCCAGCAGCCGGACGACGAACACCGGGGAGCTGTTTTTT	CASSRTTNTGELFF
-	TRBV4-3	-	TRBJ2-3	14	TGCGCCAGCAGCCAAAGCAGGACCACAGATACGCAGTATTTT	CASSQSRTTDTQYF
-	TRBV27	-	TRBJ1-5	13	TGTGCCAGCAGTAACGGGCCACATCAGCCCCAGCATTTT	CASSNGPHQPQHF
TRBD2	TRBV27	-	TRBJ2-1	13	TGTGCCAGCAGTTACAGCGGGGGCCTAGTGCAGTTCTTC	CASSYSGGLVQFF
-	TRBV27	-	TRBJ2-1	14	TGTGCCAGCAGTCCTTCCGGGACTCCTTCCGAGCAGTTCTTC	CASSPSGTPSEQFF
-	TRBV12-5	-	TRBJ2-3	15	TGTGCTAGTGAGGTCGGGCGGGTTAGCACAGATACGCAGTATTTT	CASEVGRVSTDTQYF
-	TRBV6-4	-	TRBJ1-2	16	TGTGCCAGCAGCCCTACTTCCCTCGATGGGGGTCTTGGCTACACCTTC	CASSPTSLDGGLGYTF
-	TRBV28	few	TRBJ2-7	11	TGTGCCAGCAGTTTATGGAACGAGCAGTACTTC	CASSLWNEQYF
TRBD1	TRBV6-5	-	TRBJ2-3	14	TGTGCCAGCAGTTTGAACAGGGGTCAGGATACGCAGTATTTT	CASSLNRGQDTQYF
TRBD1	TRBV19	-	TRBJ1-3	16	TGTGCCAGTAGCCCCCCGGGACAGAGCTCTGGAAACACCATATATTTT	CASSPPGQSSGNTIYF
-	TRBV2	once	TRBJ1-1	17	TGTGCCAGCAGTGAAGCGCCCGGGAGGGCGAAGAACACTGAAGCTTTCTTT	CASSEAPGRAKNTEAFF
-	TRBV14	-	TRBJ1-3	14	TGTGCCAGCAGCCACCACACCTCTGGAAACACCATATATTTT	CASSHHTSGNTIYF
-	TRBV18	-	TRBJ2-2	16	TGTGCCAGCTCACAGATTGGAGGGCAGAACACCGGGGAGCTGTTTTTT	CASSQIGGQNTGELFF
-	TRBV27	-	TRBJ1-1	15	TGTGCCAGCAGTGATTTTGACGGTCCTAACACTGAAGCTTTCTTT	CASSDFDGPNTEAFF
TRBD1	TRBV10-1	-	TRBJ1-2	14	TGCGCCAGCAGTGATGGACAGGGGGCTGGTGGCTACACCTTC	CASSDGQGAGGYTF
-	TRBV30	once	TRBJ2-1	14	TGTGCCTGGAAGTCAGGGGAGGCCTACAATGAGCAGTTCTTC	CAWKSGEAYNEQFF
-	TRBV27	-	TRBJ2-7	14	TGTGCCACCGTTGGGTACGGTACCTCCTACGAGCAGTACTTC	CATVGYGTSYEQYF
-	TRBV29-1	-	TRBJ1-1	12	TGCAGCGTAACACGGGGGGGGACTGAAGCTTTCTTT	CSVTRGGTEAFF
-	TRBV6-5	-	TRBJ1-4	12	TGTGCCAGCAGCAAAGGGACGGAAAAACTGTTTTTT	CASSKGTEKLFF
TRBD2	TRBV14	-	TRBJ2-3	15	TGTGCCAGCAGCATAGGTAGCGGGATCACAGATACGCAGTATTTT	CASSIGSGITDTQYF
-	TRBV29-1	once	TRBJ2-2	13	TGCAGCGTCCTTCTCTTCGGGGCTGGGGAGCTGTTTTTT	CSVLLFGAGELFF
-	TRBV27	-	TRBJ2-1	13	TGTGCCAGCAGTCACGGACCCTACAATGAGCAGTTCTTC	CASSHGPYNEQFF
-	TRBV10-3	-	TRBJ2-5	14	TGTGCCATCAGTGGGGACGGAGGCCAAGAGACCCAGTACTTC	CAISGDGGQETQYF
-	TRBV10-1	few	TRBJ2-1	18	TGCGCCAGCAGTTCGCTCCCTATCGCGGGTCCGTCCTACAATGAGCAGTTCTTC	CASSSLPIAGPSYNEQFF
TRBD1	TRBV20-1	-	TRBJ1-2	14	TGCAGTGCTAGTGTGGACAGGGACCACTATGGCTACACCTTC	CSASVDRDHYGYTF
TRBD2	TRBV5-1	-	TRBJ2-3	16	TGCGCCAGCAGCGCCCGACTAGCGGGAGTAGCAGATACGCAGTATTTT	CASSARLAGVADTQYF
-	TRBV28	-	TRBJ1-1	15	TGTGCCAGCAGTTTACTAAGGCGGGTCAACACTGAAGCTTTCTTT	CASSLLRRVNTEAFF
TRBD1	TRBV24-1	-	TRBJ1-2	15	TGTGCCACCAGTGGTCCGGGACAGGGTCGGTATGGCTACACCTTC	CATSGPGQGRYGYTF
-	TRBV9	-	TRBJ2-3	14	TGTGCCAGCAGCGTTGGGCAGAACACAGATACGCAGTATTTT	CASSVGQNTDTQYF